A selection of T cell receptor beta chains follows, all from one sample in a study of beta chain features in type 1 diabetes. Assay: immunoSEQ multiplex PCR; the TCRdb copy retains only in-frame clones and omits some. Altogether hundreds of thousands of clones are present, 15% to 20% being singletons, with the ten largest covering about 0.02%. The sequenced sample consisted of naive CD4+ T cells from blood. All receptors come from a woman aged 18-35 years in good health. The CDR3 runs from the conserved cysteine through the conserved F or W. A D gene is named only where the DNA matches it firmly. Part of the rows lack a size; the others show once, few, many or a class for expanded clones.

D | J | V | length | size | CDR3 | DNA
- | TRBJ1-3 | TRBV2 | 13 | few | CASGTLTGNTIYF | TGTGCCAGCGGGACACTGACTGGAAACACCATATATTTT
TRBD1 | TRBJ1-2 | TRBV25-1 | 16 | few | CASSDPQTGGRDGYTF | TGTGCCAGCAGTGATCCCCAAACAGGGGGCAGGGATGGCTACACCTTC
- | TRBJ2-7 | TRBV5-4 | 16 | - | CASSLGGRTHSYEQYF | TGTGCCAGCAGCTTGGGGGGGCGGACGCACTCCTACGAGCAGTACTTC
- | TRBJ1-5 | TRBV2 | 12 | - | CASRSLIQPQHF | TGTGCCAGCCGGAGTTTGATCCAGCCCCAGCATTTT
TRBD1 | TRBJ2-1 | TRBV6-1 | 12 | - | CASSTGDNEQFF | TGTGCCAGCAGTACAGGGGACAATGAGCAGTTCTTC
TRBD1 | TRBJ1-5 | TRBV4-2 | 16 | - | CASSQGDRGFNQPQHF | TGTGCCAGCAGCCAAGGTGACAGGGGTTTCAATCAGCCCCAGCATTTT
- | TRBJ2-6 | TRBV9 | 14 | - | CASSARLGANVLTF | TGTGCCAGCAGCGCGAGGCTTGGGGCCAACGTCCTGACTTTC
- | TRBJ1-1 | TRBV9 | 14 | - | CASSSIPDSTEAFF | TGTGCCAGCAGTTCAATTCCGGACAGCACTGAAGCTTTCTTT
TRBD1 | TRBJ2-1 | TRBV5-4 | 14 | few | CASSPRTGGGEQFF | TGTGCCAGCAGCCCACGGACAGGGGGCGGTGAGCAGTTCTTC
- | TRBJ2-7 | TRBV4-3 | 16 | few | CASSPQQDDRTYEQYF | TGCGCCAGCAGCCCACAGCAGGACGACAGGACCTACGAGCAGTACTTC
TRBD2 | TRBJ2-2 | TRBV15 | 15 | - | CATSRAGGLAGELFF | TGTGCCACCTCCAGGGCGGGAGGGCTCGCTGGGGAGCTGTTTTTT
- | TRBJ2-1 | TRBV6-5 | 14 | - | CASTGHVGSNEQFF | TGTGCCAGCACCGGTCATGTCGGGAGCAATGAGCAGTTCTTC
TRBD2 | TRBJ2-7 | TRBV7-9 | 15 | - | CASSNGLAGVYEQYF | TGTGCCAGCAGCAACGGACTAGCGGGAGTGTACGAGCAGTACTTC
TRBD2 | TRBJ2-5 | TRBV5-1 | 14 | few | CASRTGSGIETQYF | TGCGCCAGCAGGACGGGTAGCGGGATTGAGACCCAGTACTTC
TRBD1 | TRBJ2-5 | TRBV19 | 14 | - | CASSYGTGGETQYF | TGTGCCAGTAGTTACGGGACAGGGGGAGAGACCCAGTACTTC
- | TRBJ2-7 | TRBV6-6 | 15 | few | CASSPDLRANYEQYF | TGTGCCAGCAGTCCTGACCTCCGGGCGAACTACGAGCAGTACTTC
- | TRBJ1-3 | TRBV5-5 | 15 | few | CASSLIELRGNTIYF | TGTGCCAGCAGCTTAATAGAGCTGCGGGGAAACACCATATATTTT
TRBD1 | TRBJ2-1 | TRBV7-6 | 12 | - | CASSLQGNEQFF | TGTGCCAGCAGCCTACAGGGGAATGAGCAGTTCTTC
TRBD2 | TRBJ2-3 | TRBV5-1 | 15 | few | CASRQPGLGTDTQYF | TGCGCCAGCAGACAACCGGGACTAGGGACAGATACGCAGTATTTT
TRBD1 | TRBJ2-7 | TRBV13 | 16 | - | CASSTMRGQGSYEQYF | TGTGCCAGCAGCACGATGCGGGGACAGGGTAGTTACGAGCAGTACTTC
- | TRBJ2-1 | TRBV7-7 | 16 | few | CASSLEASGPYNEQFF | TGTGCTAGCAGCCTTGAGGCAAGCGGTCCCTACAATGAGCAGTTCTTC
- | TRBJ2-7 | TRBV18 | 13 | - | CASSPPGKYEQYF | TGTGCCAGCTCACCACCGGGAAAATACGAGCAGTACTTC
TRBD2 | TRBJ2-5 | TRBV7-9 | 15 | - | CASSLRGLAGETQYF | TGTGCCAGCAGCTTACGCGGACTAGCGGGAGAGACCCAGTACTTC
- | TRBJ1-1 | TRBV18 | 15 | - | CASSPFEDMNTEAFF | TGTGCCAGCTCACCGTTCGAAGATATGAACACTGAAGCTTTCTTT
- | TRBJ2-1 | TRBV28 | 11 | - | CASSRLVEQFF | TGTGCCAGCAGCCGGTTAGTTGAGCAGTTCTTC
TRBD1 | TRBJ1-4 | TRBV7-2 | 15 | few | CASSRRGTGHEKLFF | TGTGCCAGCAGCCGACGCGGGACAGGGCATGAAAAACTGTTTTTT
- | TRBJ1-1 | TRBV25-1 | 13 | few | CASSVVGQHEAFF | TGTGCCAGCAGTGTTGTCGGACAGCATGAAGCTTTCTTT
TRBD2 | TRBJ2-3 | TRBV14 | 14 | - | CASRDGRITDTQYF | TGTGCCAGCAGGGACGGGAGGATCACAGATACGCAGTATTTT
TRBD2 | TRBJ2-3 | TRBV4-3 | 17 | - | CASSQDSGAGGTDTQYF | TGCGCCAGCAGCCAAGATAGCGGGGCTGGTGGGACAGATACGCAGTATTTT
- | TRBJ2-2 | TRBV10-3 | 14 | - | CAIKEGKNTGELFF | TGTGCCATCAAGGAGGGGAAGAACACCGGGGAGCTGTTTTTT
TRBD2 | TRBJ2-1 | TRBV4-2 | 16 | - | CASSQVSAGVRNEQFF | TGTGCCAGCAGCCAAGTATCAGCGGGAGTACGTAATGAGCAGTTCTTC
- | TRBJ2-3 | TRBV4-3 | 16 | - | CASSQENRPATGTQYF | TGCGCCAGCAGCCAAGAGAATCGGCCCGCCACGGGTACGCAGTATTTT
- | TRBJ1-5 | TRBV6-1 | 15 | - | CASSAYTQSNQPQHF | TGTGCCAGCAGTGCGTACACCCAGAGCAATCAGCCCCAGCATTTT
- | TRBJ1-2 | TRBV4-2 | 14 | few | CASSPSVLVEGYTF | TGTGCCAGCAGCCCTTCAGTCCTGGTAGAGGGCTACACCTTC
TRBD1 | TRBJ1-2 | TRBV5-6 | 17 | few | CASSFRTGAPRSYGYTF | TGTGCCAGCAGCTTTCGGACAGGGGCCCCCCGCTCCTATGGCTACACCTTC
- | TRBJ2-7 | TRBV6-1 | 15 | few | CASSERRTPPYEQYF | TGTGCCAGCAGTGAGAGGAGGACGCCCCCCTACGAGCAGTACTTC
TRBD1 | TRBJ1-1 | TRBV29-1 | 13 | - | CSAGQGMNTEAFF | TGCAGCGCGGGACAGGGAATGAACACTGAAGCTTTCTTT
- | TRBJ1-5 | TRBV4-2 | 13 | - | CASSQDAGAPQHF | TGTGCCAGCAGCCAAGATGCGGGGGCCCCCCAGCATTTT
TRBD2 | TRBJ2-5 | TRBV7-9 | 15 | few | CASSLTSGSTKTQYF | TGTGCCAGCAGCTTAACTAGCGGGAGCACGAAGACCCAGTACTTC
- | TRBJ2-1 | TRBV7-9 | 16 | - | CASRPPPRVRYNEQFF | TGTGCCAGCAGGCCCCCTCCCAGGGTCCGCTACAATGAGCAGTTCTTC
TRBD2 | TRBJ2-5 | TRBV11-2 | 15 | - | CASKRVAGVRETQYF | TGTGCCAGCAAGAGGGTAGCGGGAGTACGAGAGACCCAGTACTTC
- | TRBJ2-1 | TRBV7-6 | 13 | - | CASSLIGYNEQFF | TGTGCCAGCAGCTTAATCGGGTACAATGAGCAGTTCTTC
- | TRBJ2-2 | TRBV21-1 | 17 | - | CASSTRDRREESGELFF | TGTGCCAGCAGCACGCGGGACAGGCGGGAGGAGAGCGGGGAGCTGTTTTTT
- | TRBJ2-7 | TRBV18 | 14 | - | CASSPPRQRYEQYF | TGTGCCAGCTCACCACCGCGGCAGCGCTACGAGCAGTACTTC
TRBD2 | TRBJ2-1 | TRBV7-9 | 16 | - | CASSVIAGGQYNEQFF | TGTGCCAGCAGCGTCATAGCGGGAGGACAATACAATGAGCAGTTCTTC
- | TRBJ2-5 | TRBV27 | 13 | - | CASSARLTETQYF | TGTGCCAGCTCAGCCCGGCTAACGGAGACCCAGTACTTC
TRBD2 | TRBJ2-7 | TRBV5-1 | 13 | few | CASAGSAGDEQYF | TGCGCCAGCGCCGGGTCAGCGGGAGACGAGCAGTACTTC
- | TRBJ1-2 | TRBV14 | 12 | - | CASSPGIYGYTF | TGTGCCAGCAGCCCCGGAATCTATGGCTACACCTTC
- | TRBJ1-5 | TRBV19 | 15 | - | CASTRQASRNQPQHF | TGTGCCAGCACTCGACAGGCCAGCCGCAATCAGCCCCAGCATTTT
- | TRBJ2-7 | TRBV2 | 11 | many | CASSEIYEQYF | TGTGCCAGCAGTGAAATCTACGAGCAGTACTTC
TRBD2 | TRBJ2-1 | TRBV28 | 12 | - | CASSLLGTKQFF | TGTGCCAGCAGTTTATTGGGGACTAAGCAGTTCTTC
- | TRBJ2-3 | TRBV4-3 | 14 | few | CASSPRRATDTQYF | TGCGCCAGCAGCCCTAGGCGGGCCACAGATACGCAGTATTTT
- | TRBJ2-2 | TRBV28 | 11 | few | CASRLSGELFF | TGTGCCAGCAGACTCTCTGGGGAGCTGTTTTTT
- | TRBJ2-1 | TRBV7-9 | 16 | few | CASSHPWQSLNNEQFF | TGTGCCAGCAGCCACCCCTGGCAGTCGCTCAACAATGAGCAGTTCTTC
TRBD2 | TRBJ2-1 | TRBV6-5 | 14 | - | CASRRELIDNEQFF | TGTGCCAGTCGGCGGGAGTTGATCGACAATGAGCAGTTCTTC
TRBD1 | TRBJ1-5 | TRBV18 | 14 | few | CASSPTGGNQPQHF | TGTGCCAGCTCACCTACAGGGGGAAATCAGCCCCAGCATTTT
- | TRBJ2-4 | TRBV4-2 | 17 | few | CASSQVSGVRSKNIQYF | TGTGCCAGCAGCCAAGTCTCCGGTGTACGCTCCAAAAACATTCAGTACTTC
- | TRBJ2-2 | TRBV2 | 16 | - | CASSSWGPVGTGELFF | TGTGCCAGCAGTTCCTGGGGACCAGTCGGCACCGGGGAGCTGTTTTTT
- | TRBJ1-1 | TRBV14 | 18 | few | CASSPYRTLRTGNTEAFF | TGTGCCAGCAGCCCGTATAGGACCTTACGAACGGGGAACACTGAAGCTTTCTTT
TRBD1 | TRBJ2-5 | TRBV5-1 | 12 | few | CASGTGGETQYF | TGCGCCAGCGGGACAGGTGGCGAGACCCAGTACTTC